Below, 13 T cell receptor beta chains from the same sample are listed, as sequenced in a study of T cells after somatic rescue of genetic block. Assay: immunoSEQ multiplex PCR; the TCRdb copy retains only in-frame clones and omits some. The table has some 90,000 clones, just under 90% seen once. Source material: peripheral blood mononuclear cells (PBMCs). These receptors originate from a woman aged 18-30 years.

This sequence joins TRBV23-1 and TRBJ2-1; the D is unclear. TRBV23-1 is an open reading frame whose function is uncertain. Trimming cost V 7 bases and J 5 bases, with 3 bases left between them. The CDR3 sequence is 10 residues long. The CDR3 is CASTNNEQFF. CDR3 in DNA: TGCGCCAGCACCAACAATGAGCAGTTCTTC.

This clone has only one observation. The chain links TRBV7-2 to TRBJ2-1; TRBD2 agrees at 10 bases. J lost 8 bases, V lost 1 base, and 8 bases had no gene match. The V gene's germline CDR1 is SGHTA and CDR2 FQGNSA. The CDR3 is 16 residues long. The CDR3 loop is CASSLVPSGSKDEQFF. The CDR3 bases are TGTGCCAGCAGCTTAGTCCCTAGCGGGAGTAAAGATGAGCAGTTCTTC.

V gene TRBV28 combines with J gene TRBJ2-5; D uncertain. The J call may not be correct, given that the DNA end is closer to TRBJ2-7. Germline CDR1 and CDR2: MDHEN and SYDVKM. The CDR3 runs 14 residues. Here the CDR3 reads CASRPTMIPYEQYF. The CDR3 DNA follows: TGTGCCAGCAGGCCGACGATGATCCCCTACGAGCAGTACTTC.

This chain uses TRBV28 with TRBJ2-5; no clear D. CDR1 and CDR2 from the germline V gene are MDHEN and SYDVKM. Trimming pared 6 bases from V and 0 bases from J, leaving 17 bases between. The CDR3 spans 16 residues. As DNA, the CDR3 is TGTGCCAGCAGCTCGCCCTACCCTCCGAACCAAGAGACCCAGTACTTC. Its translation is CASSSPYPPNQETQYF.

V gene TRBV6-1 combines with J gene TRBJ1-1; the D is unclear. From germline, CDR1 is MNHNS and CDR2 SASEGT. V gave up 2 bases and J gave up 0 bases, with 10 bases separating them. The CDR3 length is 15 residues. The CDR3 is CASSEWAAMNTEAFF. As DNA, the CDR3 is TGTGCCAGCAGTGAATGGGCAGCCATGAACACTGAAGCTTTCTTT.

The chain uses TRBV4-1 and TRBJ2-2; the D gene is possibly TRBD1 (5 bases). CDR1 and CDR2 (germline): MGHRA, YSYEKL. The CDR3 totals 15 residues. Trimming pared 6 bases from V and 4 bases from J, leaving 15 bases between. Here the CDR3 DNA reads TGCGCCAGCAGGTACCGTGGGGCCGGCACCGGGGAGCTGTTTTTT. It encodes CASRYRGAGTGELFF.

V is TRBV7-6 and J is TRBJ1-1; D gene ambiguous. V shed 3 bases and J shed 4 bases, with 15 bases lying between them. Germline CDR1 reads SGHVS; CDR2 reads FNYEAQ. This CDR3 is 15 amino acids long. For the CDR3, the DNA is TGTGCCAGCAGCTTTGGTATTTCAACCCCCACTGAAGCTTTCTTT. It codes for CASSFGISTPTEAFF.

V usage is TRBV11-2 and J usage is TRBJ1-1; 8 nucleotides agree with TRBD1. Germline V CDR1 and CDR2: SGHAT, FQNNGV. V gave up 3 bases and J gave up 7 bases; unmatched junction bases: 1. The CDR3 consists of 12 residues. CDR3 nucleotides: TGTGCCAGCAGCTTTGGACAGGGTGAAGCTTTCTTT. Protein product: CASSFGQGEAFF.

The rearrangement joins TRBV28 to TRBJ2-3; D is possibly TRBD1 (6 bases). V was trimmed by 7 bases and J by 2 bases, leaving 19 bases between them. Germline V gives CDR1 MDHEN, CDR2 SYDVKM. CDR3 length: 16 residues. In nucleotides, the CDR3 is TGTGCCAGCACCCCGCTAGTAGGGACACACACAGATACGCAGTATTTT. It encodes CASTPLVGTHTDTQYF.

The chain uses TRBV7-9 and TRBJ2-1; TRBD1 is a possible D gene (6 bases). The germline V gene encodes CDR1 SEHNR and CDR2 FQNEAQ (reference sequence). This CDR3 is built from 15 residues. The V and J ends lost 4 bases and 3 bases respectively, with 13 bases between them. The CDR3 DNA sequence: TGTGCCAGCAGCTCCCCGGACAGTTACTACAATGAGCAGTTCTTC. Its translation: CASSSPDSYYNEQFF.

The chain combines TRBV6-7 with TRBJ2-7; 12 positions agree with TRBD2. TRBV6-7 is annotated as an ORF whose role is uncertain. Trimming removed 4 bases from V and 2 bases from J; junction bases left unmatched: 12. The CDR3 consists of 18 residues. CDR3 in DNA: TGTGCCAGCAGTTGCCCCTGGAGACTAGCGGGAGAAGCCTACGAGCAGTACTTC. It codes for CASSCPWRLAGEAYEQYF.

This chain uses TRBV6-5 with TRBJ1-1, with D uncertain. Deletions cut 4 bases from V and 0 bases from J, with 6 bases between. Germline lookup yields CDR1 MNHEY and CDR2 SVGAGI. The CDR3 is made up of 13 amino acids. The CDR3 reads CASSSSLNTEAFF. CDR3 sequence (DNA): TGTGCCAGCAGTTCTTCATTGAACACTGAAGCTTTCTTT.

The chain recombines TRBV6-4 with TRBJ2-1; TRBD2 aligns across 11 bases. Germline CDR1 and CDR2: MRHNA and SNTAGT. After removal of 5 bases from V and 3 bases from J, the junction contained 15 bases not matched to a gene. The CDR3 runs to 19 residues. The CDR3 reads CASSSSPTLAGGHYNEQFF. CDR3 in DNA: TGTGCCAGCAGTTCTTCTCCAACTCTAGCGGGAGGCCACTACAATGAGCAGTTCTTC.